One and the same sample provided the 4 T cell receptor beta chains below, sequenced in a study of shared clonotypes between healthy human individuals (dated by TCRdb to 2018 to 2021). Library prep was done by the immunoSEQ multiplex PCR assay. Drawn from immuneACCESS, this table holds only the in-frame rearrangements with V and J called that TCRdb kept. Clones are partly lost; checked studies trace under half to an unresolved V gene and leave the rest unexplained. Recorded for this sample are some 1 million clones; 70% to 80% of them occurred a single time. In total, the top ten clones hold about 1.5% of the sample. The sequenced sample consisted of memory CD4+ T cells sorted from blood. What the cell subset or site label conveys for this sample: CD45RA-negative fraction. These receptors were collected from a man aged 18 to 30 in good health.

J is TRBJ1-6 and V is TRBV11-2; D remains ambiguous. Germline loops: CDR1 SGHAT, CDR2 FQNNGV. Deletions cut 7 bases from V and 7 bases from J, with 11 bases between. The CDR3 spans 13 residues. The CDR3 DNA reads TGTGCCAGCACCATGAAGGGAAATTCACCCCTCCACTTT. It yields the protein CASTMKGNSPLHF.

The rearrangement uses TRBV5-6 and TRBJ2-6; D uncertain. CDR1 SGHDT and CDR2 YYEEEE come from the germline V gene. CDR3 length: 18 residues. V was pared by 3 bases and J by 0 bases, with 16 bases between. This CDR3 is CASSWPRPPLSGANVLTF. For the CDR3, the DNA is TGTGCCAGCAGCTGGCCCCGGCCACCTCTCTCTGGGGCCAACGTCCTGACTTTC.

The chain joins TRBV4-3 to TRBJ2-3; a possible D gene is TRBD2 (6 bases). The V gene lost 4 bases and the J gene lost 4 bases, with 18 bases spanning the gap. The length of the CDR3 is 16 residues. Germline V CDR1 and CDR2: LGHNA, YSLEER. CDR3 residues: CASSLSPGVAADTQYF. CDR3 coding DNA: TGCGCCAGCAGCCTGTCTCCGGGAGTAGCGGCAGATACGCAGTATTTT.

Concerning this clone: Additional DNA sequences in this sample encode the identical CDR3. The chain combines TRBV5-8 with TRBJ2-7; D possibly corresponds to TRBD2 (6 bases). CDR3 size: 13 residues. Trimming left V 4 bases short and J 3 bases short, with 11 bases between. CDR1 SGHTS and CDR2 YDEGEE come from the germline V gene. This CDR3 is CASSPRGSYEQYF. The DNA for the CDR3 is TGTGCCAGCAGCCCCCGGGGGAGCTACGAGCAGTACTTC.